The 7 T cell receptor beta chains below all came from one sample that was sequenced in a study of blood T cell repertoires in COVID-19. Profiled with immunoSEQ multiplex PCR; TCRdb holds only in-frame clones, not every one. This sample has about 270,000 clones; over 80% occur once, and the top ten carry roughly 3.9%. Material: PBMCs or T cells enriched from blood (not recorded which). The receptors come from a woman aged 25-40 years with acute COVID-19.

The chain recombines TRBV2 with TRBJ2-5, with D unclear. V was pared by 8 bases and J by 2 bases, with 12 bases between. The CDR3 loop spans 13 amino acids. Germline CDR1 SNHLY, CDR2 FYNNEI. In DNA, the CDR3 is TGTGCCAGCTCCCGTAACAGACAAGAGACCCAGTACTTC. Its translation: CASSRNRQETQYF.

The V and J genes are TRBV4-1 and TRBJ2-1; 7 bases line up with TRBD2. V lost 1 base to trimming and J lost 5 bases; unmatched junction nucleotides: 5. CDR1 and CDR2 from the germline V gene are MGHRA and YSYEKL. The CDR3 length is 15 residues. DNA for the CDR3: TGCGCCAGCAGCCAAGTCGGGGGGTCCCACAATGAGCAGTTCTTC. Its protein product is CASSQVGGSHNEQFF.

The J gene is TRBJ2-1, the V gene TRBV5-1; D might be TRBD1 (6 bases). This CDR3 spans 14 amino acids. In germline, CDR1 is SGHRS, CDR2 YFSETQ. V shed 7 bases and J shed 3 bases, with 14 bases lying between them. The CDR3 DNA reads TGCGCCAGCGATGAAGGGGGACGCTACAATGAGCAGTTCTTC. Translated, it gives CASDEGGRYNEQFF.

The chain recombines TRBV10-3 with TRBJ2-2; possibly TRBD1 for D (5 bases). V lost 6 bases and J 2 bases, leaving 7 bases between the germline ends. Germline V gene data show CDR1 as ENHRY and CDR2 as SYGVKD. The CDR3 loop spans 13 amino acids. The CDR3 here is CAIRDTNTGELFF. In nucleotides, the CDR3 is TGTGCCATCAGGGACACTAACACCGGGGAGCTGTTTTTT.

The CDR3 region is CASSHPSGELYEQYF. In DNA, the CDR3 is TGTGCCAGCAGCCACCCTAGCGGAGAACTGTACGAGCAGTACTTC. This sequence joins TRBV4-2 and TRBJ2-7; 7 bases map to TRBD2. CDR3 size: 15 residues. Germline V CDR1 and CDR2: LGHNA, YNFKEQ. Unmatched junction bases numbered 9, after V lost 3 bases and J lost 4 bases.

The CDR3: CASSLGWSGGDTDTQYF. The CDR3 DNA reads as TGTGCCAGCAGCTTGGGTTGGTCTGGCGGAGACACAGATACGCAGTATTTT. This chain uses TRBV5-6 with TRBJ2-3; D gene uncertain. V lost 0 bases, J lost 2 bases, and 16 bases lay in between. CDR3 size: 17 residues. The germline V gene has CDR1 SGHDT and CDR2 YYEEEE.

V is TRBV7-2 and J is TRBJ2-1; tentative D call: TRBD1 (5 bases). Germline V gene sequence: CDR1 SGHTA, CDR2 FQGNSA. The CDR3 consists of 16 residues. The V gene lost 1 base and the J gene lost 2 bases, with 12 bases spanning the gap. The CDR3 loop is CASSLGSQGTYNEQFF. The DNA for the CDR3 is TGTGCCAGCAGCTTAGGGTCCCAGGGTACCTACAATGAGCAGTTCTTC.